What follows describes a single T cell receptor (beta chain). Its target is not known. Researchers ran the PCR with 60 Vbeta and 13 Jbeta primers. Measured with immunoSEQ multiplex PCR; TCRdb has only the in-frame clones, and not every one. In the table there are 200,000 to 250,000 clones, 83% of which are singletons. This entry is derived from a study of cytomegalovirus exposure and HLA in healthy donors. Study-wide background: In an earlier analysis, around 120 million unique TCR beta sequences were found from some 200 million T cells. Study-level points and caveats: When analyzed later, a missense DCLRE1C variant was found to be linked to TCR beta V- and J-gene trimming.

Germline V gives CDR1 LNHDA, CDR2 SQIVND (reference sequence). With 10 bases removed from V and 9 bases from J, the gap between germline ends came to 15 bases. This CDR3 comprises 12 residues. The sequenced material came from PBMCs. The clonotype originates from a girl aged 5-17 years in good health and CMV-seronegative. The rearrangement uses TRBV19 and TRBJ2-2; unclear D gene. The CDR3 here is CATSTRHRELFF. CDR3 in DNA: TGTGCCACCTCGACAAGACACCGGGAGCTGTTTTTT.